This T cell receptor beta chain was observed in a study of blood T cell repertoires in COVID-19. Whole-study context: Nucleic acid was either cDNA or gDNA, and it came from T cells, B-cell-depleted T cells, or PBMCs.

CDR1 and CDR2 from the germline V gene are SGHAT and FQNNGV. This CDR3 region has 14 residues. Between the trimmed V and J ends, which lost 0 bases and 1 base, there was a span of 6 bases. Original processing notes: Estimates of nucleated cell counts were drawn from the amplification of reference gene primers. Here immunoSEQ multiplex PCR was the method, and the copy in TCRdb shows in-frame clones only, minus some. Clone size and the V and J calls come from that table; the DNA yielded D and trimming. The sample shows 300,000 to 400,000 clones, 65% to 90% of them seen only once. This clone appeared a single time.

What was sequenced was PBMCs or T cells enriched from blood (not recorded which). The V and J genes are TRBV11-2 and TRBJ1-1, with D hard to call. This TCR was recovered from a woman aged 40 to 49 with acute COVID-19. Written as DNA, the CDR3 is TGTGCCAGCAGCTTAGAGGGGAGGAACACTGAAGCTTTCTTT. Translation: CASSLEGRNTEAFF.